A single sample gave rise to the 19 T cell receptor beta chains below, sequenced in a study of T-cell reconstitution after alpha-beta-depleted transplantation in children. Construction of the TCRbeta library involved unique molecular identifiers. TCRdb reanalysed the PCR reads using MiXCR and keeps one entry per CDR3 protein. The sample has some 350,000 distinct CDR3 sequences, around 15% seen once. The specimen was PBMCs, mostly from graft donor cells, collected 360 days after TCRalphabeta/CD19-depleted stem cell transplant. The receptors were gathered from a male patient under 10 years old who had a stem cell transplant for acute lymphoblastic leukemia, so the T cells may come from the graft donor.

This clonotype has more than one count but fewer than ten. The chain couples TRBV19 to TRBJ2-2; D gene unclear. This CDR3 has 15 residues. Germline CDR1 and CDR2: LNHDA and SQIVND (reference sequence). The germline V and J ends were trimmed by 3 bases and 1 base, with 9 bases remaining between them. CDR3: CASSIGRRNTGELFF. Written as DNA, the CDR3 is TGTGCCAGTAGTATCGGACGAAGGAACACCGGGGAGCTGTTTTTT.

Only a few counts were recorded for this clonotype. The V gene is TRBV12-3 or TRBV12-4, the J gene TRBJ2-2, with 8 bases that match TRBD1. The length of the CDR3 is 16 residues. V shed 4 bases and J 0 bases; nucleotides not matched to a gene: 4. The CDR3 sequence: CASSSTGATNTGELFF. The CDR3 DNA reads TGTGCCAGCAGTTCGACAGGGGCGACGAACACCGGGGAGCTGTTTTTT.

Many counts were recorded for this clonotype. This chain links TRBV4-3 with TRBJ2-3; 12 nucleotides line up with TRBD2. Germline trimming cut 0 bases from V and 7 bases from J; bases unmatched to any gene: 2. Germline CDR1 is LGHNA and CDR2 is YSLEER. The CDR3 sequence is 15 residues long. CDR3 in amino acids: CASSQETSGRYTQYF. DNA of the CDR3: TGCGCCAGCAGCCAAGAAACTAGCGGGAGGTATACGCAGTATTTT.

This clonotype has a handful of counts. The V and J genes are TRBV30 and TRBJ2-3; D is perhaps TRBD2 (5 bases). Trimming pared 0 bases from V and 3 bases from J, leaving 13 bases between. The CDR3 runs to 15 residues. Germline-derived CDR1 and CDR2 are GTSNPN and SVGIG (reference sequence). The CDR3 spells CAWSVGSERTDTQYF. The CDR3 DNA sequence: TGTGCCTGGAGTGTAGGTAGCGAGAGAACAGATACGCAGTATTTT.

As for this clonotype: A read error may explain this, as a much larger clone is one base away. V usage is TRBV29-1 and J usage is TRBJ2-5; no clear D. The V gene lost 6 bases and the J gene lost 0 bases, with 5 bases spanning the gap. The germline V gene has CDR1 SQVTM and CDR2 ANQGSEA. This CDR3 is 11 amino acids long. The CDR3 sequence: CSVHNQETQYF. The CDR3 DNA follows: TGCAGCGTCCATAACCAAGAGACCCAGTACTTC.

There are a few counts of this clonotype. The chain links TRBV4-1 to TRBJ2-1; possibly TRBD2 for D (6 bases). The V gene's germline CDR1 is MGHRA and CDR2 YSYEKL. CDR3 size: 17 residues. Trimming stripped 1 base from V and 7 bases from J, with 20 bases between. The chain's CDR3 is CASSQAFSGTFINEQFF. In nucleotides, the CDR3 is TGCGCCAGCAGCCAAGCTTTCTCCGGGACTTTTATTAATGAGCAGTTCTTC.

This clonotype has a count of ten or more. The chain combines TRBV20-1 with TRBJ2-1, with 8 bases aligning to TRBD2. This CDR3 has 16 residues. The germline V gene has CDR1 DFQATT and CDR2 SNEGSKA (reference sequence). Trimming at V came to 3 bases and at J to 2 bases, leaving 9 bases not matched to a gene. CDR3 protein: CSASPTGGFTYNEQFF. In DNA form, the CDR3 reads TGCAGTGCTAGTCCCACGGGGGGGTTCACCTACAATGAGCAGTTCTTC.

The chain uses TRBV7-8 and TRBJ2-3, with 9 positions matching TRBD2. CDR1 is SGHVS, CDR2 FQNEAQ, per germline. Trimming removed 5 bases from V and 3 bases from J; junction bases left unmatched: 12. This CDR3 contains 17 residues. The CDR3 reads CASSPAGGPPGTDTQYF. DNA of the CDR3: TGTGCCAGCAGCCCAGCGGGAGGCCCACCGGGGACAGATACGCAGTATTTT.

CDR3 bases: TGTGCCAGCAGCTCATTCGGGGGTCAGCTCCAAGAGACCCAGTACTTC. Protein product: CASSSFGGQLQETQYF. The V and J genes are TRBV4-2 and TRBJ2-5; a weak D match, TRBD2 (6 bases). The germline gives CDR1 LGHNA, CDR2 YNFKEQ. Trimming took 5 bases from V and 1 from J, leaving 17 bases between them. The CDR3 sequence is 16 residues long.

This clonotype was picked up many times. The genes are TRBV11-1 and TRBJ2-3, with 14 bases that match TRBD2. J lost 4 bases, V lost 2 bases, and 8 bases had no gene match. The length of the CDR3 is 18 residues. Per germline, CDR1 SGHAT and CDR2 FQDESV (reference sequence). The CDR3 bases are TGTGCCAGCAGCTTAAAGGGGACTAGCGGGAGAGGAGCAGATACGCAGTATTTT. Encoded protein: CASSLKGTSGRGADTQYF.

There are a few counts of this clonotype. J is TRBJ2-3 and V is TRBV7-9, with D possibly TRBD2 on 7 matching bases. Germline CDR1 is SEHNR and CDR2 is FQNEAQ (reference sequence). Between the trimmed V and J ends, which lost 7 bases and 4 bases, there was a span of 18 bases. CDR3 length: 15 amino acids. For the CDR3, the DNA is TGTGCCAGCACTGGGGGCACTAGCGTCGCAGATACGCAGTATTTT. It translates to CASTGGTSVADTQYF.

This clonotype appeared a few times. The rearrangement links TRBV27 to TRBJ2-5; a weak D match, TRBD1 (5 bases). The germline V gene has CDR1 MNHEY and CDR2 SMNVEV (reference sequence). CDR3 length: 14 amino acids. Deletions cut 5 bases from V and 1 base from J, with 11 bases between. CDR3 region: CASSRTPVQETQYF. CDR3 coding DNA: TGTGCCAGCAGTAGGACACCTGTCCAAGAGACCCAGTACTTC.

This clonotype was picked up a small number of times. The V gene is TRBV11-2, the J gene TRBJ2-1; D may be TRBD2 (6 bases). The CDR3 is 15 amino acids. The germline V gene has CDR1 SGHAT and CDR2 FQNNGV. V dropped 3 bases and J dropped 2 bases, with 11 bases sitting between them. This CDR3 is CASSFPIAAYNEQFF. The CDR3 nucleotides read TGTGCCAGCAGCTTCCCCATAGCGGCCTACAATGAGCAGTTCTTC.

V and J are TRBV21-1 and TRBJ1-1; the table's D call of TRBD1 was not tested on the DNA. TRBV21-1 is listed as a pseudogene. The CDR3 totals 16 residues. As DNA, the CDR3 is TGTGCCAGCAGCAAAGGGGGGACAGGGATGAACACTGAAGCTTTCTTT. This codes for CASSKGGTGMNTEAFF.

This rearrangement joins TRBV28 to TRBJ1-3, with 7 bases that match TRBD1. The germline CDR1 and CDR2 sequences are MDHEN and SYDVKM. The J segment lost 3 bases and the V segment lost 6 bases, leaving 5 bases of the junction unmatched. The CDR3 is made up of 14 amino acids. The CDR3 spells CASSATGSGNTIYF. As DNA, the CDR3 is TGTGCCAGCAGCGCGACAGGGAGTGGAAACACCATATATTTT.

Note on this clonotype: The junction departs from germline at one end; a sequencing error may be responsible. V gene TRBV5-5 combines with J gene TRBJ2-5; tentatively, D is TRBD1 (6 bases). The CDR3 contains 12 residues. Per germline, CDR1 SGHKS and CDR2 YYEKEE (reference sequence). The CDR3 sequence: CASRGAEETEYF. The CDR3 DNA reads TGTGCCAGCAGGGGGGCCGAAGAGACCGAGTACTTC.

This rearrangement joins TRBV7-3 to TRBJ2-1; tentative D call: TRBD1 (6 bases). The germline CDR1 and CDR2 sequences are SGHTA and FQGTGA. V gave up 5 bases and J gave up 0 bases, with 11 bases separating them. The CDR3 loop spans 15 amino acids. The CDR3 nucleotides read TGTGCCAGCAGCCCGGACAGTAACTCCTACAATGAGCAGTTCTTC. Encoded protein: CASSPDSNSYNEQFF.

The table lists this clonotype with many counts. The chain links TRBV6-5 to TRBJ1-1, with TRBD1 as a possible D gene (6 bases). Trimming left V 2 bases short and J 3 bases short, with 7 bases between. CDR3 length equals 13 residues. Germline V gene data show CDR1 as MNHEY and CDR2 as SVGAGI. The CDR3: CASSYNRDTEAFF. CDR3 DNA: TGTGCCAGCAGTTACAACAGGGACACTGAAGCTTTCTTT.

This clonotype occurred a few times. CDR3: CASSQGISYNEQFF. The CDR3 DNA is TGCGCCAGCAGCCAAGGGATTTCTTACAATGAGCAGTTCTTC. The rearrangement links TRBV4-3 to TRBJ2-1; D is undetermined. V gave up 1 base and J gave up 4 bases, with 8 bases separating them. From germline, CDR1 is LGHNA and CDR2 YSLEER. The CDR3 length is 14 residues.